This TCR beta chain was profiled in a study of blood T cell repertoires in COVID-19. As for the study in general: From the United States, Italy and Spain came samples of acute and convalescent COVID-19. In each case, the material was cDNA or gDNA derived from T cells, B-cell-depleted T cells, or PBMCs.

In the authors' methods: Nucleated cell number was recorded as an estimate derived from reference gene primer amplification. This table comes from immunoSEQ multiplex PCR, and its TCRdb copy is limited to in-frame clones, with some not included. That table is the source of V, J and clone size, and D and trimming were worked out from the DNA. The sample includes over 150,000 clones, around 94% seen only once; the top ten take 0.6% to 0.9%. Germline CDR1 and CDR2: SGHKS and YYEKEE (reference sequence). The CDR3 sequence is 16 residues long. The V end was cut by 3 bases, the J end by 2 bases, with 14 bases between.

This receptor was identified in a man aged 25 to 40 with COVID-19, enrolled during active disease. The source material was peripheral blood. The chain is built from TRBV5-5 and TRBJ1-4; D not certain. CDR3 nucleotides: TGTGCCAGCAGCTGGGGAGGGTTGTACACTAATGAAAAACTGTTTTTT. It yields the protein CASSWGGLYTNEKLFF.